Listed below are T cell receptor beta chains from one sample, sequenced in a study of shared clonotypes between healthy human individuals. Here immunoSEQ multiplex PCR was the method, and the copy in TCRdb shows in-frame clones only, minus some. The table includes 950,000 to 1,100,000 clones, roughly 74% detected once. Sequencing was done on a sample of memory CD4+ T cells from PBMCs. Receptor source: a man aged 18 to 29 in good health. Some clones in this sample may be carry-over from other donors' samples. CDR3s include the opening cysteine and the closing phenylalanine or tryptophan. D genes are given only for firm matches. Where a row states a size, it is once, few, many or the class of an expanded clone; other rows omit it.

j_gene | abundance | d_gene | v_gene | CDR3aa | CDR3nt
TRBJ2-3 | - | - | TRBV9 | CASSASGGQSDTQYF | TGTGCCAGCAGCGCCAGTGGGGGGCAATCAGATACGCAGTATTTT
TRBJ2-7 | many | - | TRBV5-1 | CATKLEGDEQYF | TGCGCCACCAAGCTTGAGGGGGACGAGCAGTACTTC
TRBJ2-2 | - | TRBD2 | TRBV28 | CASSLAGGSGELFF | TGTGCCAGCAGTTTAGCGGGAGGGTCCGGGGAGCTGTTTTTT
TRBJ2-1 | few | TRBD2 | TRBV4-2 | CASSRASGVSSYNEQFF | TGTGCCAGCAGCCGAGCTAGCGGGGTTAGCTCCTACAATGAGCAGTTCTTC
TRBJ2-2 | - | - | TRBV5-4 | CASSPSAGGELFF | TGTGCCAGCAGCCCCAGTGCGGGGGGGGAGCTGTTTTTT
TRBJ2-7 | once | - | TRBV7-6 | CASSPGLGGEQYF | TGTGCCAGCAGCCCAGGGCTCGGAGGGGAGCAGTACTTC
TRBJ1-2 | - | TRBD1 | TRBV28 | CASTSPGQGAYGYTF | TGTGCCAGCACCTCACCGGGACAGGGGGCCTATGGCTACACCTTC
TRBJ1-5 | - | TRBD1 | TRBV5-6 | CASSLRAGGRNQPQHF | TGTGCCAGCAGCTTACGAGCAGGGGGCCGAAATCAGCCCCAGCATTTT
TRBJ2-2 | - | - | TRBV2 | CASKRNTGELFF | TGTGCCAGCAAACGGAACACCGGGGAGCTGTTTTTT
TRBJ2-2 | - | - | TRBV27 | CASHTTGFTNTGELFF | TGTGCCAGCCACACCACAGGGTTCACGAACACCGGGGAGCTGTTTTTT
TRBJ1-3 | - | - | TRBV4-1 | CASSQDSAPGNTIYF | TGCGCCAGCAGCCAAGATTCGGCCCCTGGAAACACCATATATTTT
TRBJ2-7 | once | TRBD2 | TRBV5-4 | CASSLAPSSGTHEQYF | TGTGCCAGCAGCTTGGCCCCTAGTAGCGGGACCCACGAGCAGTACTTC
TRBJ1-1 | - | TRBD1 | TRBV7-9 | CLGRDRVNTEAFF | TGTCTTGGTAGGGACAGGGTGAACACTGAAGCTTTCTTT
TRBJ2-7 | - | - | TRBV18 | CASSPPSRGSVLYEQYF | TGTGCCAGCTCACCACCTTCGAGGGGAAGTGTACTCTACGAGCAGTACTTC
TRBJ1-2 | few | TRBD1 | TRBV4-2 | CASRERTGGSSGYGYTF | TGTGCCAGCAGGGAACGGACAGGGGGTTCATCAGGGTATGGCTACACCTTC
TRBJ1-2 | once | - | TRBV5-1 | CASSPGQAYGYTF | TGCGCCAGCAGCCCGGGGCAGGCCTATGGCTACACCTTC
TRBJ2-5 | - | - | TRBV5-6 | CASSLVGSSIETQYF | TGTGCCAGCAGCTTGGTGGGCAGTTCAATAGAGACCCAGTACTTC
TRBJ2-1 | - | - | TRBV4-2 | CASSQDTRGYEQFF | TGTGCCAGCAGCCAAGATACCCGTGGCTATGAGCAGTTCTTC
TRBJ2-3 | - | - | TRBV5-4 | CASSLGGSGNTDTQYF | TGTGCCAGCAGCTTGGGAGGTAGCGGAAACACAGATACGCAGTATTTT
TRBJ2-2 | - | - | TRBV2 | CASGGLANTGELFF | TGTGCCAGCGGCGGACTCGCGAACACCGGGGAGCTGTTTTTT
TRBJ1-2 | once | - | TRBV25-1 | CASSEGGRWDGYTF | TGTGCCAGCAGTGAAGGGGGGCGCTGGGATGGCTACACCTTC
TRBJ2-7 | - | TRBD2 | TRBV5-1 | CASSRTSGKYEQYF | TGCGCCAGCAGCCGGACTAGCGGGAAGTACGAGCAGTACTTC
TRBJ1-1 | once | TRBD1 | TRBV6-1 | CASSEYRGMNTEAFF | TGTGCCAGCAGTGAATACAGGGGGATGAACACTGAAGCTTTCTTT
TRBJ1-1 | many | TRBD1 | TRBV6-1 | CASKYRGLGTEAFF | TGTGCCAGCAAATACAGGGGGCTAGGCACTGAAGCTTTCTTT
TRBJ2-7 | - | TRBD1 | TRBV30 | CAWSGGQPRSEQYF | TGTGCCTGGAGTGGGGGACAGCCCCGTAGCGAGCAGTACTTC
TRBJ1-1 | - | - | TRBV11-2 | CASSPLPGRGYAFF | TGTGCCAGCAGCCCCCTCCCAGGGAGGGGATATGCTTTCTTT
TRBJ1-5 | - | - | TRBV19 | CASSINPRGTNSNQPQHF | TGTGCCAGTAGTATAAACCCCCGGGGAACCAATTCCAATCAGCCCCAGCATTTT
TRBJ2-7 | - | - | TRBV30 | CAWSVLPGRQYF | TGTGCCTGGAGTGTACTCCCGGGAAGGCAGTACTTC
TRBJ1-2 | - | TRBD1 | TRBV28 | CASSPRTGMGYGYTF | TGTGCCAGCAGCCCTCGGACAGGGATGGGCTATGGCTACACCTTC
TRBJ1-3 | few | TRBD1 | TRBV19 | CASGGTGQLRPSGNTIYF | TGTGCCAGTGGAGGGACAGGGCAATTAAGGCCATCTGGAAACACCATATATTTT
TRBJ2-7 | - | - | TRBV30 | CAWSGVGGYEQYF | TGTGCCTGGAGTGGGGTGGGAGGCTACGAGCAGTACTTC
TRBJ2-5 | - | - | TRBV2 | CASRRASGVSQETQYF | TGTGCCAGCAGGCGGGCCTCGGGAGTCTCCCAAGAGACCCAGTACTTC
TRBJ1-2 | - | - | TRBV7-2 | CASSPRLGSPLGSFYGYTF | TGTGCCAGCAGCCCCCGGTTAGGATCCCCGTTGGGCAGCTTCTATGGCTACACCTTC
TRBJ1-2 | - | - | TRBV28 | CASSLVRGPYGYTF | TGTGCCAGCAGTTTGGTGCGGGGGCCATATGGCTACACCTTC
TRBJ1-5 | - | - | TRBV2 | CAAGNQPQHF | TGTGCCGCTGGCAATCAGCCCCAGCATTTT
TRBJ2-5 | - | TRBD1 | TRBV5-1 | CASYRGRGETQYF | TGCGCCAGCTACAGGGGGCGCGGAGAGACCCAGTACTTC
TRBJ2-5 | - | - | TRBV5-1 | CASFGGPQETQYF | TGCGCCAGTTTCGGCGGACCCCAAGAGACCCAGTACTTC
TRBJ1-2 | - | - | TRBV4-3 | CASSQDPGGGYTF | TGCGCCAGCAGCCAAGACCCCGGGGGTGGCTACACCTTC
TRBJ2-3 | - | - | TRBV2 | CASIRQISTDTQYF | TGTGCCAGCATCAGACAGATAAGCACAGATACGCAGTATTTT
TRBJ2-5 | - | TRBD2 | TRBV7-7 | CASSLEGGGGETQYF | TGTGCCAGCAGCTTAGAAGGCGGGGGGGGAGAGACCCAGTACTTC
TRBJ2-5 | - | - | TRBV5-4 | CASSRSETQYF | TGTGCCAGCAGCCGCTCGGAGACCCAGTACTTC
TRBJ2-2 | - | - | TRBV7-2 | CASSPKTGGRDTGELFF | TGTGCCAGCAGCCCCAAGACAGGAGGTCGCGACACCGGGGAGCTGTTTTTT
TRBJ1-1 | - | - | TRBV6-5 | CASSRTGSLNTEAFF | TGTGCCAGCAGTCGAACAGGGAGTTTGAACACTGAAGCTTTCTTT
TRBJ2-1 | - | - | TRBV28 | CASSFFSGQYYNEQFF | TGTGCCAGCAGTTTTTTCTCTGGGCAGTACTACAATGAGCAGTTCTTC
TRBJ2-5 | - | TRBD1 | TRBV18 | CASSSTGVGETQYF | TGTGCCAGCTCATCGACAGGGGTCGGGGAGACCCAGTACTTC
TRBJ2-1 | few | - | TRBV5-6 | CASSLSNEQFF | TGTGCCAGCAGCTTGAGCAATGAGCAGTTCTTC
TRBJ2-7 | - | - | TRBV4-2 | CASSQVEGQNYEQYF | TGTGCCAGCAGCCAAGTTGAGGGACAAAACTACGAGCAGTACTTC
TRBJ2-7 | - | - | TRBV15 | CATSRDLTEYYEQYF | TGTGCCACCAGCAGAGATCTAACAGAATACTACGAGCAGTACTTC
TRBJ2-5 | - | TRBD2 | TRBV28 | CASSPNLGGVETQYF | TGTGCCAGCAGCCCGAACCTCGGGGGGGTTGAGACCCAGTACTTC
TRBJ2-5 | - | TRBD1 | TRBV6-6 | CASGDRETQYF | TGTGCCAGCGGGGACAGGGAGACCCAGTACTTC
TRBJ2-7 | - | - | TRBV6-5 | CASSYRFQGGYEQYF | TGTGCCAGCAGTTACCGTTTCCAGGGGGGGTACGAGCAGTACTTC
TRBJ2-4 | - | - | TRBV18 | CASSPNRQGGIQYF | TGTGCCAGCTCACCAAATCGACAGGGAGGAATTCAGTACTTC
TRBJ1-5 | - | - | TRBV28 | CASKPPNQPQHF | TGTGCCAGCAAGCCACCAAATCAGCCCCAGCATTTT
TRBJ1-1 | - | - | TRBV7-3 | CASSIRQMNTEAFF | TGTGCCAGCAGCATCCGACAGATGAACACTGAAGCTTTCTTT
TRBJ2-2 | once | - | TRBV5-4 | CASSLEETRLSELFF | TGTGCCAGCAGCTTGGAAGAAACCCGGTTGTCCGAGCTGTTTTTT
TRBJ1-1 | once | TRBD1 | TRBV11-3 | CASSLERAGGMNTEAFF | TGTGCCAGCAGCTTAGAAAGGGCAGGGGGTATGAACACTGAAGCTTTCTTT
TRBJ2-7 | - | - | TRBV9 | CASSVGQDYHEQYF | TGTGCCAGCAGCGTAGGCCAGGACTACCACGAGCAGTACTTC